This T cell receptor (beta chain) was recovered during a study of identical twins (dated by TCRdb to between 2015 and 2016). Some background on the complete study: To test whether fetal clonotypes persist, the study used deep sequencing on TCR alpha and beta repertoires from monozygotic twins, unrelated adults of various ages, and cord blood. To rule out contamination, the twin experiments were replicated at different times with different library preparation protocols. Overall study results and their limits: Abundant cord blood beta clonotypes carried fewer insertions; young adult naive repertoires showed a weaker similar trend, while memory repertoires showed none. Out-of-frame TCR alpha sequences shared between twins showed an excess of low generation-probability sequences compared with coincidental sharing between unrelated individuals. Invariant T cells such as MAIT and iNKT could partly confound zero-insertion analyses, though diverse VJ usage argued against this for most clonotypes. A weaker excess of twin sharing was found in beta out-of-frame sequences because the signal-to-noise ratio was lowered by fewer shared sequences. Because the same donors could not be followed over many years, conclusions were based on cross-sectional statistical analysis. Out-of-frame TCR alpha sharing in monozygotic twins was systematically underestimated by recombination models, whereas sharing between unrelated individuals was in agreement with the recombination models.

This clonotype was seen repeatedly, ten times or more. There is no known antigen for this receptor. The junction departs from germline at one end; a sequencing error may be responsible. Library method: 5' RACE. The sequencing machine was an Illumina HiSeq 2000. A universal primer binding site was introduced by template switching, and a unique molecular identifier was present in the final cDNA, enabling accurate counting of TCR cDNA molecules. Specific primers in the conserved constant-segment region were used to synthesize first-strand cDNA for TCR alpha and beta chains. To control for contamination, each cDNA library was double barcoded with a SMART-Mk sample barcode plus Illumina barcodes. TruSeq adapter sequences along with Illumina sample barcodes were introduced in two successive PCR steps. Sequencing of the TCR alpha and beta cDNA libraries was done on the Illumina HiSeq platform using custom primers. The original pipeline was this. MiGEC processed the raw reads to extract unique molecular identifiers, while MiXCR was used to determine the CDR3 positions. For each individual, recombination models were inferred using an EM algorithm with the repgenHMM and IGoR tools. The tcR package in R was used for shared clonotype analysis, with sharing normalized by the product of cloneset sizes. To study raw recombination free of thymic and clonal selection effects, out-of-frame nonproductive sequences were analyzed. TCRdb took the public reads, trimmed them with fastp at Q25, ran MiXCR for clone calling and kept in-frame beta chains. Every CDR3 protein is listed once, alongside the most common genes and DNA of its rows. The V and J calls here are based on TCRdb, not the publication. The sample table records approximately 700,000 distinct CDR3 sequences; around 6% of these occur just once. The top ten clonotypes cover about 2% of the sample.

Every donor was a healthy Caucasian. The study also sequenced three unrelated non-twin adults: a male aged 18 to 30, a male aged 50 to 60 and a female aged 50 to 60. Using Miltenyi CD45RO+ enrichment and human naive T-cell isolation kits, memory (CD45RO+) and naive T cells were isolated from PBMC. The CDR3 runs 13 amino acids, cysteine and phenylalanine included. The entry retains the CDR3 DNA only, 39 bases that are in frame from base 1. The germline V gene encodes CDR1 SQVTM and CDR2 ANQGSEA. The sequence came from a man aged 18 to 30 in good health. Sequencing was carried out using naive T cells sorted from blood. The cell subset or site label corresponds to: cells isolated with a human naive T-cell isolation kit. The chain is encoded by TRBV29-1 joined to TRBJ2-1; the D gene is possibly TRBD1, with 6 bases matching. Here is the DNA: TGCAGCGGTGAAGAGGGACATTACAATGAGCAGTTCTTC. This is translated as CSGEEGHYNEQFF.